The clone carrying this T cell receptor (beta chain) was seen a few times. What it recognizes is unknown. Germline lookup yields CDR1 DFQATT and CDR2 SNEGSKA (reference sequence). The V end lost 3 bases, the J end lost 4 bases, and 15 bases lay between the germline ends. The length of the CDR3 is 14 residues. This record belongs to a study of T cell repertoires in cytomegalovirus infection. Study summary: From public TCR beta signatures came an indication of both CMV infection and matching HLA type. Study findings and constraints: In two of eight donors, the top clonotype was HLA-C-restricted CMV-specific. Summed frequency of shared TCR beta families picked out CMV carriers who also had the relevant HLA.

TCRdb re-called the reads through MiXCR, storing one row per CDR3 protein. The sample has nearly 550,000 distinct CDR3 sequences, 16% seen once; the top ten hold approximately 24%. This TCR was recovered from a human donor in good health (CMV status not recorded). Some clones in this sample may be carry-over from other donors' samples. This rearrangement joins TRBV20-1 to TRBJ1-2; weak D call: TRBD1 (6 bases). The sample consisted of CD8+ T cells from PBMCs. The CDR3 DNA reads TGCAGTGCTAGGGTCAGGGGTAAAAGCTATGGCTACACCTTC. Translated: CSARVRGKSYGYTF.